The 21 T cell receptor beta chains below come from one sample, sequenced in a study of blood T cell repertoires in COVID-19. Produced via immunoSEQ multiplex PCR; TCRdb's table is partial and in-frame only. The sample lists roughly 160,000 clones, about 74% occurring once. What was sequenced was peripheral blood. The receptors here all came from a woman aged 80 or older with acute or convalescent COVID-19.

CDR3 residues: CASSPGTGFLEKLFF. The CDR3 coding sequence is TGTGCCAGCAGCCCCGGGACAGGGTTTTTGGAAAAACTGTTTTTT. The genes are TRBV28 and TRBJ1-4; 9 bases line up with TRBD1. Germline V CDR1 and CDR2: MDHEN, SYDVKM. The CDR3 has 15 amino acids. With 6 bases clipped from V and 8 bases from J, the junction kept 10 bases outside the gene matches.

This clone occurred many times. The V call is TRBV10-1, the J call TRBJ2-5; D is possibly TRBD1 (6 bases). This CDR3 has 15 amino acids. The V end lost 1 base, the J end lost 3 bases, and 12 bases lay between the germline ends. Germline-derived CDR1 and CDR2 are WNHNN and SYGVQD (reference sequence). The CDR3 DNA follows: TGCGCCAGCAGTGAGTATAGCACAGGGAAAGAGACCCAGTACTTC. Protein product: CASSEYSTGKETQYF.

This chain connects TRBV7-2 to TRBJ2-7; TRBD2 aligns across 7 bases. The CDR3 consists of 15 residues. V was clipped by 5 bases and J by 4 bases; unmatched bases: 11. Germline V CDR1 and CDR2: SGHTA, FQGNSA. The CDR3 protein is CASSPREGRAYEQYF. CDR3 DNA: TGTGCCAGCAGCCCGCGTGAGGGGAGGGCGTACGAGCAGTACTTC.

The chain combines TRBV5-4 with TRBJ2-7; tentatively, D is TRBD1 (5 bases). The CDR3 is 12 amino acids. Trimming stripped 0 bases from V and 5 bases from J, with 6 bases between. In germline, CDR1 is SGHNT, CDR2 YYREEE (reference sequence). The CDR3 DNA reads TGTGCCAGCAGCTTGGTACAGGACGAGCAGTACTTC. Translated, it gives CASSLVQDEQYF.

In its sample, this clone was seen a few times. This chain links TRBV10-3 with TRBJ1-5; D call uncertain. V was pared by 0 bases and J by 9 bases, with 6 bases between. Germline CDR1 reads ENHRY; CDR2 reads SYGVKD. This CDR3 region has 12 residues. CDR3 sequence (DNA): TGTGCCATCAGTGAGTCACTTCGGCCCCAGCATTTT. Its protein product is CAISESLRPQHF.

This clone was seen a handful of times. The chain recombines TRBV20-1 with TRBJ2-1; maybe TRBD2 (5 bases). The CDR3 extends over 11 amino acids. Germline CDR1 reads DFQATT; CDR2 reads SNEGSKA (reference sequence). V lost 5 bases and J lost 12, with 14 bases in between. CDR3 sequence (DNA): TGCAGTGCTGACCGAGGGCTTGGGCAGTTCTTC. It specifies CSADRGLGQFF.

This clone came up once. This rearrangement joins TRBV12-5 to TRBJ2-7; 10 nucleotides line up with TRBD2. This CDR3 comprises 16 residues. The germline V gene has CDR1 LGHNT and CDR2 FRNRAP. V lost 0 bases to trimming and J lost 5 bases; unmatched junction nucleotides: 7. The CDR3, as DNA: TGTGCTAGTGGTTTGGTCAAGCGGGAGGGCTTGAACGAGCAGTACTTC. Amino acids: CASGLVKREGLNEQYF.

The chain's CDR3 is CASSFSGTSGADTQYF. CDR3 coding DNA: TGTGCCAGCAGTTTCTCCGGGACCAGCGGGGCAGATACGCAGTATTTT. This sequence joins TRBV28 and TRBJ2-3; 7 nucleotides line up with TRBD2. Looked up from germline, CDR1 is MDHEN and CDR2 is SYDVKM. This CDR3 is built from 16 residues. The V segment lost 3 bases and the J segment 4 bases; nucleotides outside the gene matches: 10. The full variable domain, its missing parts supplied by reference TRBV28 and TRBJ2-3, is DVKVTQSSRYLVKRTGEKVFLECVQDMDHENMFWYRQDPGLGLRLIYFSYDVKMKEKGDIPEGYSVSREKKERFSLILESASTNQTSMYLCASSFSGTSGADTQYFGPGTRLTVL.

The genes are TRBV9 and TRBJ2-2, with TRBD2 identical over 15 bases. The germline V gene encodes CDR1 SGDLS and CDR2 YYNGEE. The CDR3 sequence is 19 residues long. Germline trimming cut 4 bases from V and 6 bases from J; bases unmatched to any gene: 13. The CDR3 DNA is TGTGCCAGCAGCCATAACCCTGGACTAGCGGGAGGGTCGGCCGGGGAGCTGTTTTTT. It codes for CASSHNPGLAGGSAGELFF.

This rearrangement joins TRBV2 to TRBJ2-7; D unresolved. Trimming took off 3 bases at V and 1 base at J, with 10 bases between the two ends. Germline CDR1 reads SNHLY; CDR2 reads FYNNEI. The CDR3 has 14 amino acids. This chain's CDR3 is CASSDRRLSYEQYF. The CDR3 nucleotides read TGTGCCAGCAGTGACAGGCGATTGTCCTACGAGCAGTACTTC.

Only a few counts were recorded for this clone. The chain has TRBV6-5 and TRBJ1-5; D unclear. There are 15 residues in the CDR3. Per germline, CDR1 MNHEY and CDR2 SVGAGI. Deletions cut 2 bases from V and 1 base from J, with 9 bases between. CDR3 sequence: CASSYRAGSNQPQHF. DNA of the CDR3: TGTGCCAGCAGTTACAGGGCGGGAAGCAATCAGCCCCAGCATTTT.

This clone showed up just once. The genes are TRBV24-1 and TRBJ2-3; D might be TRBD1 (7 bases). The CDR3 length is 15 residues. V was pared by 3 bases and J by 3 bases, with 12 bases between. Per the germline V gene, CDR1 is KGHDR and CDR2 is SFDVKD. This CDR3 is CATSDARGVTDTQYF. CDR3 nucleotides: TGTGCCACCAGTGATGCCAGGGGGGTGACAGATACGCAGTATTTT.

In nucleotides, the CDR3 is TGTGCCAGCAGTTTACAGGGGCCCCCGGGGGGAAACACCATATATTTT. Translating gives CASSLQGPPGGNTIYF. The chain links TRBV6-5 to TRBJ1-3; 7 bases fit TRBD1. Germline loops: CDR1 MNHEY, CDR2 SVGAGI. The CDR3 length is 16 residues. V dropped 4 bases and J dropped 4; count of bases not matched to a gene: 10.

The chain joins TRBV28 to TRBJ2-3; 7 positions agree with TRBD1. This CDR3 has 14 amino acids. CDR1 and CDR2 from the germline V gene are MDHEN and SYDVKM. J gave up 2 bases and V 5 bases, and 4 bases lay outside the gene matches. The CDR3 region is CASSRTGATDTQYF. CDR3 DNA sequence: TGTGCCAGCAGTCGAACAGGGGCCACAGATACGCAGTATTTT.

This rearrangement joins TRBV3-1 (or the pseudogene TRBV3-2) to TRBJ1-5; TRBD1 aligns across 8 bases. The ends lost 3 bases at V and 2 bases at J; junction bases unmatched: 3. The germline gives CDR1 LGHDT, CDR2 YNNKEL (reference sequence). CDR3 length: 15 amino acids. CDR3 bases: TGTGCCAGCAGCCATGGACAGGGAGGCAATCAGCCCCAGCATTTT. Its translation is CASSHGQGGNQPQHF.

The chain is built from TRBV5-1 and TRBJ1-1; TRBD1 might be the D (5 bases). Trimming removed 3 bases at V and 3 bases at J, with 12 bases between. Germline V lookup: CDR1 SGHRS, CDR2 YFSETQ. The CDR3 totals 14 residues. The DNA for the CDR3 is TGCGCCAGCAGCTCTCAGGGAGGTGACACTGAAGCTTTCTTT. Translation gives CASSSQGGDTEAFF.

This clone was detected only a few times. The chain is built from TRBV5-1 and TRBJ1-2; D gene uncertain. The CDR3 spans 14 residues. CDR1 SGHRS and CDR2 YFSETQ come from the germline V gene. V was trimmed by 1 base and J by 10 bases, leaving 17 bases between them. CDR3 coding DNA: TGCGCCAGCAGCTTGTGGGAGACGGCAAGGGCCTACACCTTC. Its translation: CASSLWETARAYTF.

This clone showed up just a few times. This chain joins TRBV7-8 and TRBJ2-2; possible D gene TRBD2, 6 bases. V lost 4 bases and J lost 3, with 21 bases in between. The CDR3 runs 18 residues. The germline gives CDR1 SGHVS, CDR2 FQNEAQ. The CDR3 nucleotides are TGTGCCAGCAGCTATGGGCCCATGGTTGCGGGGTACACCGGGGAGCTGTTTTTT. Amino acids: CASSYGPMVAGYTGELFF.

This chain links TRBV6-5 with TRBJ1-1, with 8 bases fitting TRBD1. V was clipped by 5 bases and J by 2 bases; unmatched bases: 4. The CDR3 contains 14 residues. From germline, CDR1 is MNHEY and CDR2 SVGAGI. As DNA, the CDR3 is TGTGCCAGCAGTAGTGACAGGGGCAACACTGAAGCTTTCTTT. Protein: CASSSDRGNTEAFF.

The rearrangement uses TRBV30 and TRBJ1-1; tentative D call: TRBD1 (5 bases). Trimming left V 0 bases short and J 7 bases short, with 12 bases between. Germline V lookup: CDR1 GTSNPN, CDR2 SVGIG (reference sequence). This CDR3 is 13 amino acids long. DNA for the CDR3: TGTGCCTGGAGTGTTGGGGGGTCTATTGAAGCTTTCTTT. Protein sequence: CAWSVGGSIEAFF.

This chain uses TRBV7-2 with TRBJ2-7, with D maybe TRBD2 (6 bases). V was trimmed by 4 bases and J by 3 bases, leaving 16 bases between them. From germline, CDR1 is SGHTA and CDR2 FQGNSA. The CDR3 runs to 15 residues. In DNA, the CDR3 is TGTGCCAGCAGCTCTTCGCTGGGACTTTACTACGAGCAGTACTTC. It specifies CASSSSLGLYYEQYF.